The entry that follows covers one TCR beta chain sequence. TCRdb reanalyzed the 5' RACE reads and collapses them to one entry per CDR3 protein, without DNA. Recorded for this sample: 150,000 to 200,000 distinct CDR3 sequences. The sample comes from a study of monozygotic twins with inflammatory bowel disease. Germline loops: CDR1 SGHTA, CDR2 FQGNSA. This CDR3 is built from 13 residues. This sequence joins TRBV7-2 and TRBJ1-5. The sample was blood. This clonotype was obtained from a human donor with ulcerative colitis or Crohn's disease, or a healthy co-twin of an affected twin (not recorded which). The CDR3 protein is CASSLGFGQPQHF.